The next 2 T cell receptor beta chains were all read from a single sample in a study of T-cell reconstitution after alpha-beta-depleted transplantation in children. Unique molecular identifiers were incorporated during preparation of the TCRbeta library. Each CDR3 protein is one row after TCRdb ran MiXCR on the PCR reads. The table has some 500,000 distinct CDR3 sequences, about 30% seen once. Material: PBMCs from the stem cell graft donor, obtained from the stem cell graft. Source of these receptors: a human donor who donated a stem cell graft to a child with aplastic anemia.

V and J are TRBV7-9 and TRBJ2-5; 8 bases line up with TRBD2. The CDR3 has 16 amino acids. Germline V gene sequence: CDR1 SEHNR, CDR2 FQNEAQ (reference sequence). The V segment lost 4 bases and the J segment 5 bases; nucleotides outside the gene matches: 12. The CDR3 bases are TGTGCCAGCAGCTGGAGGCTAGCGGGCTCGGGGGAGACCCAGTACTTC. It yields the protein CASSWRLAGSGETQYF.

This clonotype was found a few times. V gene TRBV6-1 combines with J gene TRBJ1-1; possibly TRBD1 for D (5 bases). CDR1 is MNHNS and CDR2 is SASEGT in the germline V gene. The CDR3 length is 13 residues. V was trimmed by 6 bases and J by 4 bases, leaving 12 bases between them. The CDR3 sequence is CASRLTGTTEAFF. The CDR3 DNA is TGTGCCAGCAGGTTGACGGGGACCACTGAAGCTTTCTTT.